This TCR beta chain was retrieved from a study of T cell repertoires in cytomegalovirus infection (dated by TCRdb to between 2018 and 2021). In terms of the full investigation: The peptide stimulations were aimed at well-studied HLA-B-restricted epitopes as well as recently identified HLA-C-restricted CMV epitopes, whose presentation resists viral immunomodulation. Because public TCR beta signatures pointed to carriage of CMV infection together with the matching HLA type, the HLA type of each donor mattered for the analysis.

Results the study describes overall, beyond this receptor: In both this cohort and an independent cohort of some 350 donors, the cumulative frequency of public TCR beta family members distinguished carriers of CMV infection plus the relevant HLA type. The ex vivo response was dominated by HLA-C-restricted CMV-specific TCR beta clonotypes, which also provided the single most frequent clonotype in two of eight donors.

The sequencing machine was an Illumina HiSeq 1500. The public reads were reanalyzed by TCRdb: fastp trimming at Q25, MiXCR alignment, in-frame beta chains only. Entries are consolidated by CDR3 protein sequence, retaining the most common genes and DNA. For this sample the table gives 700,000 to 950,000 distinct CDR3 sequences, of which approximately 29% were detected only once. The ten largest account for roughly 12% of the sample. Trimming removed 4 bases from V and 4 bases from J, leaving 23 bases between the germline ends. From a lookup of the germline V gene, CDR1 and CDR2 are MNHNS and SASEGT. The CDR3 starts with the cysteine, ends with the valine, and has 17 residues. The read is trimmed to its CDR3 DNA, 51 bases read in frame from base 1. This specimen's treatment or condition label, per the study, means: in vitro stimulation with specific CMV peptide epitopes to enrich CMV-specific T cells.

Comment on this clonotype: It has no known antigen specificity. Base quality data are lacking; no much larger clone is found one base away.

Recombination joined TRBV6-1 with TRBJ2-7, with TRBD2 tentatively as D gene (6 bases match). The material was cultured CD8+ T cells from PBMCs, obtained from culture after CMV antigen stimulation. This TCR was sampled from a human donor in good health (CMV status not recorded). Some clones in this sample may be carry-over from other donors' samples. The bases read TGTGCCAGCAGTGGGGGGTTCAGGGAGGAGAATTTTTACGAGCAGTACGTC. Translation gives CASSGGFREENFYEQYV.